This note documents a single TCR beta chain sequence. Sequencing was performed with immunoSEQ multiplex PCR; in TCRdb, only in-frame clones are kept and a portion is missing. The sample carries about 260,000 clones, about 83% recorded once. The CDR3 sequence is 14 residues long. V gave up 6 bases and J gave up 1 base, with 13 bases separating them. Germline V gives CDR1 SGHDT, CDR2 YYEEEE. These data are taken from a study of blood T cell repertoires in COVID-19. The sample consisted of PBMCs or T cells enriched from blood (not recorded which). The chain carries TRBV5-6 and TRBJ1-1, with D uncertain. This clonotype originated in a woman in her fifties or sixties who had recovered from COVID-19. The CDR3 DNA is TGTGCCAGCACCCCGAGACGGAGGAACACTGAAGCTTTCTTT. Its translation is CASTPRRRNTEAFF.